This T cell receptor beta chain is drawn from a study of blood T cells in healthy people across ages. General study points: Long-lived and aged donors differed, with more naive CD4+ cells and higher diversity in the long-lived.

This clonotype has ten or more counts. Its cognate antigen is unknown. Primers used in a second PCR of about 7 to 12 cycles were a sample-barcoded 5' primer and a J-beta primer mix. TCRdb re-called the 5' RACE reads through MiXCR, storing one row per CDR3 protein. The data show 730,000 or so distinct CDR3 sequences, around 38% seen once. The specimen was blood. This clonotype was obtained from a man aged 80 or over in good health.

The CDR3 reads CSVESQGGKGAFF. DNA for the CDR3: TGCAGCGTTGAATCCCAGGGAGGTAAAGGAGCTTTCTTT. The genes are TRBV29-1 and TRBJ1-1; maybe TRBD1 (5 bases). Germline-derived CDR1 and CDR2 are SQVTM and ANQGSEA. This CDR3 region has 13 residues. Between the trimmed V and J ends, which lost 2 bases and 10 bases, there was a span of 17 bases.